What follows describes a single TCR beta chain. The source of the sample is a study of blood T cell repertoires in COVID-19. Sequencing used immunoSEQ multiplex PCR; TCRdb keeps in-frame clones, though not all of them. Seen here are approximately 62,000 clones, approximately 73% observed once, and the top ten hold about 6.4%. The CDR3 totals 15 residues. Unmatched junction bases numbered 5, after V lost 2 bases and J lost 4 bases. CDR1 is KGHSH and CDR2 is LQKENI in the germline V gene. The sequencing input was peripheral blood. The J gene is TRBJ2-7, the V gene TRBV18; 10 bases fit TRBD1. The clonotype comes from a woman aged 45 to 65 with active or convalescent COVID-19. The chain's CDR3 is CASSPKGDRGYEQYF. CDR3 coding DNA: TGTGCCAGCTCACCAAAAGGGGACAGGGGATACGAGCAGTACTTC.